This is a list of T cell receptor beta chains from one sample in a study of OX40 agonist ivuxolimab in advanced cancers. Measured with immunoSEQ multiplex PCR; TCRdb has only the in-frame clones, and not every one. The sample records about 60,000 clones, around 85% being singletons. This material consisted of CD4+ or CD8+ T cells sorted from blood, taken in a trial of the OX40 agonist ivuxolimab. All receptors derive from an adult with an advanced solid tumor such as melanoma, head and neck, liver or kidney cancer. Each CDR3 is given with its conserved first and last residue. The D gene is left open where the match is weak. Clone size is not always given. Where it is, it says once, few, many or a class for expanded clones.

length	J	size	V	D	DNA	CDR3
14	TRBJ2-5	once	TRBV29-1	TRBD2	TGCAGCGTTGAGGGACTAGCGGGAGTTGAGACCCAGTACTTC	CSVEGLAGVETQYF
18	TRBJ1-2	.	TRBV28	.	TGTGCCAGCAGTCCCCCAGGGACGCGCCTGAGGAAGAACTATGGCTACACCTTC	CASSPPGTRLRKNYGYTF
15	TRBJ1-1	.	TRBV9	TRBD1	TGTGCCAGCAGCAACCGACAGGGGGGAGGGACTGAAGCTTTCTTT	CASSNRQGGGTEAFF
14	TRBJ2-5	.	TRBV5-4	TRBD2	TGTGCCAGCAGCTTCGGAGCGGGAGTGGAGACCCAGTACTTC	CASSFGAGVETQYF
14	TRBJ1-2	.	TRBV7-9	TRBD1	TGTGCCAGCAGCTTAGATGGGACAGGACATGGCTACACCTTC	CASSLDGTGHGYTF
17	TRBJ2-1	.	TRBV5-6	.	TGTGCCAGCAGCTTGATAATCCGGGACTCGGGAAATAGGGGGCAGTTCTTC	CASSLIIRDSGNRGQFF
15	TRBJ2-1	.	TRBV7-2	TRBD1	TGTGCCAGCAGCTTATGGACAGGGAGAGGCAATGAGCAGTTCTTC	CASSLWTGRGNEQFF
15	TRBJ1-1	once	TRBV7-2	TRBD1	TGTGCCAGCAGCTGGACAGGGGGCTTGAACACTGAAGCTTTCTTT	CASSWTGGLNTEAFF
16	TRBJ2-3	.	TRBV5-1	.	TGCGCCAGCAGTTTTGGACCCCCAGGAAGCACAGATACGCAGTATTTT	CASSFGPPGSTDTQYF
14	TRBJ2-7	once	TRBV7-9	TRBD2	TGTGCCAGCAGCCCAGCGGGGAGCTCCTACGAGCAGTACTTC	CASSPAGSSYEQYF
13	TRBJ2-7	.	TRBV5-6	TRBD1	TGTGCCAGCAGCCGCGGGACAGGGGATGAGCAGTACTTC	CASSRGTGDEQYF
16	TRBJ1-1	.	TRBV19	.	TGTGCCAGTAGTATAGCTCGGGGGCAAAGGAACACTGAAGCTTTCTTT	CASSIARGQRNTEAFF
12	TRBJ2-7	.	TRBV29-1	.	TGCAGCGTTGGAAGTGAATACTACGAGCAGTACTTC	CSVGSEYYEQYF
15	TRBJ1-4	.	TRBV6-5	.	TGTGCCAGCAGTTACTCGGGACATCGGCGCGAAAAACTGTTTTTT	CASSYSGHRREKLFF
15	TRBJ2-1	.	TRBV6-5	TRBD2	TGTGCCAGCAGGCTCGGGACTAGCCTATACAATGAGCAGTTCTTC	CASRLGTSLYNEQFF
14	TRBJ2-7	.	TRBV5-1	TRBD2	TGCGCCAGCAGCTGGGGACTAGCGGGACGCGAGCAGTACTTC	CASSWGLAGREQYF
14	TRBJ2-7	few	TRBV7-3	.	TGTGCCAGCAGCTTAGGGCCGACGTCCTACGAGCAGTACTTC	CASSLGPTSYEQYF
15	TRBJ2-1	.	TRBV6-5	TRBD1	TGTGCCAGCAGTTACTCTGGGACAGCTAACAATGAGCAGTTCTTC	CASSYSGTANNEQFF
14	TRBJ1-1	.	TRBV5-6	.	TGTGCCAGCAGACCCGGAGGCAGAAACACTGAAGCTTTCTTT	CASRPGGRNTEAFF
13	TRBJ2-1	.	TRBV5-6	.	TGTGCCAGCAGCGTGCTAGCATCGGATGAGCAGTTCTTC	CASSVLASDEQFF
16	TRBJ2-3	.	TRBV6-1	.	TGTGCCAGCAGTCAAGGGGGAAAATGGCGCACAGATACGCAGTATTTT	CASSQGGKWRTDTQYF
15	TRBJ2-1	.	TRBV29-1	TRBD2	TGCAGCGTCGACCTCACTAGCGGGAGTTACAATGAGCAGTTCTTC	CSVDLTSGSYNEQFF